The count of the clone carrying this T cell receptor (beta chain) is one. The data were taken from a study of OX40 agonist ivuxolimab in advanced cancers. Study summary: Three patients, one with hepatocellular carcinoma and two with cutaneous melanoma, achieved partial responses.

TCRdb keeps only in-frame clones here, not all; method: immunoSEQ multiplex PCR. This table has about 77,000 clones, roughly 89% appearing once. Germline V gene data show CDR1 as MNHNS and CDR2 as SASEGT. V lost 8 bases, J lost 0 bases, and 14 bases lay in between. CDR3 length equals 15 residues. The clonotype comes from an adult with an advanced solid tumor such as melanoma, head and neck, liver or kidney cancer. Sequencing was performed on CD4+ or CD8+ T cells sorted from blood, taken in a trial of the OX40 agonist ivuxolimab. The chain combines TRBV6-1 with TRBJ1-5, with D perhaps matching TRBD1 (5 bases). The CDR3 is CASGGTEHSNQPQHF. As DNA, the CDR3 is TGTGCCAGCGGAGGGACGGAGCATAGCAATCAGCCCCAGCATTTT.